This section outlines one T cell receptor (beta chain) sequence together with its context. This clonotype was observed many times. The specificity of this receptor is unknown. Per-base qualities were not stored, and no clone one base away is much larger. This specimen's time point label, per the study, means: newly diagnosed GD, antithyroid drugs for less than 3 months. For both TCR sequencing and RNA sequencing, RNA was extracted from PBMCs in TRIzol. The diagnosis of Graves' disease followed American Thyroid Association guidelines. Patients for the study were recruited at an endocrinology department in Xi'an, China. From each patient, around 9 milliliters of peripheral blood was collected into an EDTA anticoagulant tube. Ficoll Paque Plus density gradient separation was used to isolate PBMCs, and no further T cell sorting was performed. RNA quality was checked with an Agilent 2100 Bioanalyzer and agarose gel, and concentration with a NanoDrop 2000.

V and J are truncated by 2 bases and 2 bases respectively, leaving an intervening sequence of 6 bases. The CDR3 goes from the cysteine to the phenylalanine over 14 residues. Solely the CDR3 DNA is kept, with 42 bases framed from the first base. From a lookup of the germline V gene, CDR1 and CDR2 are KGHDR and SFDVKD. The method behind the library was multiplex PCR. The instrument was an Illumina HiSeq 4000. To build TCR beta libraries, CDR3 regions were amplified by Arm-PCR using iRepertoire HTBI primers. Before sequencing, the PCR products underwent gel purification. As for how the authors treated the data: A total of some 60 TRBV and 14 TRBJ segments were identified across samples and were used for gene usage analysis of CDR3 amino acid clonotypes. Filtered high-quality paired reads were merged into contigs using COPE and FqMerger. BLAST was used to align contigs to IMGT TRBV, TRBD and TRBJ reference genes, with CDR3 defined following IMGT. Highly expanded clones were defined as clonotypes with a frequency above 0.1%. Shannon entropy was used to measure repertoire diversity, and the Gini coefficient was used to measure V-J evenness. A clonotype found in more than one individual was treated as public. TCRdb reran the public reads through fastp at Q25 and MiXCR, keeping productive beta chains. CDR3 protein sequences are deduplicated, and each keeps its most common genes and DNA. TCRdb assigned the V and J calls; the authors' analysis was not used. The sample table contains about 460,000 distinct CDR3 sequences; only one count was recorded for 13% to 15% of them. The ten top clones hold around a sixth of the sample.

The data were taken from a study of regulatory T cells in long-lasting Graves disease (dated by TCRdb to about 2021). Turning to the overall study: Antithyroid drugs had been taken for less than 3 months by newly diagnosed Graves' disease patients. The study took place in China and was registered as a clinical trial. Patients with persistent Graves' disease were compared with patients with newly diagnosed Graves' disease using TCR sequencing and RNA sequencing of peripheral blood. A total of about 35 samples underwent TCR sequencing, from about 13 patients with persistent Graves' disease and 20 patients with newly diagnosed Graves' disease.

Points the paper makes about the study in general: Persistent patients shared more public clonotypes among themselves (over 2,500) than newly diagnosed patients did (approximately 970). Only the TCR beta chain was sequenced and analyzed. Compared with newly diagnosed patients, persistent Graves' disease patients had lower TCR Shannon entropy and fewer highly expanded clones, which suggests clonal expansion. Preferential use of TRBV28, TRBJ1-2 and TRBJ2-5 was observed in persistent disease, whereas TRBV20-1 and TRBJ2-1 were favored in newly diagnosed disease. The small sample size was acknowledged by the authors as a limitation that may reduce accuracy. Because the primary lesion, thyroid tissue, could not be accessed, the study looked at peripheral blood alone.

The same sample was also used in a study of T cells in Graves' hyperthyroidism and ophthalmopathy. The second study, in turn, reports: Stable Graves' hyperthyroidism was defined as the absence of progression to ophthalmopathy over 18 months of follow-up. Hyperthyroidism patients were newly diagnosed, had a disease duration of under 2 months, and were aged 18 to 65 years. Patients with uncontrolled infections, other autoimmune diseases, pregnancy or lactation were excluded. Clinical symptoms, serum thyroxine and TRAb, thyroid ultrasound, and orbital computed tomography formed the basis for the diagnoses. The TCR CDR3 was subjected to a first round of RT-PCR using the HTBI primer set and the Qiagen OneStep RT-PCR kit. Most expanded thyroid clonotypes (frequency above 0.001) were also detected in blood, suggesting blood repertoires may reflect thyroid immune responses. In cross-validation, a model built on a 13 V-J signature told ophthalmopathy apart from stable hyperthyroidism with 85% to 90% sensitivity and about 81% specificity, and in testing the same model reached 80%/75%. In validation, progression to ophthalmopathy was predicted by the model with 70.59% sensitivity and approximately 78% specificity, a median of around 6.5 months before onset. A discovery cohort of roughly 100 patients, roughly 45 with Graves' ophthalmopathy and about 60 with stable Graves' hyperthyroidism, was used to find distinguishing TCR V-J signatures. Prospective prediction of ophthalmopathy was tested in an independent validation cohort of 18 to 20 hyperthyroidism patients and 15 to 17 patients who later progressed to ophthalmopathy. For training and testing, the 100 patients in the discovery cohort were randomly divided in a 7:3 ratio. Thyroid tissue and blood T-cell repertoires from several Graves' hyperthyroidism patients were also compared in the study. After blood sampling, hyperthyroidism patients were treated with methimazole at a starting dose of 30 mg daily, and ophthalmopathy patients were treated with high-dose intravenous methylprednisolone. Libraries were constructed in a second round of multiplex PCR, after which size selection and purification were carried out. Paired-end sequencing of the libraries was performed with 100 bp reads on an Illumina HiSeq2000. SOAPnuke was used to process the raw data, throwing out any read that contained adapters or uncalled bases, had a mean Phred below 15, or lacked an exact constant-primer or identifier match. COPE v1.2.5 was used to merge the high-quality paired reads, and each unique nucleotide sequence was defined as a clonotype. MiTCR v1.1 was used to align clonotypes to the IMGT TRBV, TRBD and TRBJ reference segments. The analysis was restricted to V-J combinations with a frequency above 0.0001, which together covered around 99% of the repertoires. A TCS score was defined as the ratio between F50 (clonal expansion) and ExV (chaos), using BLOSUM62-based TCRdist between CDR3 peptides within each V-J. Welch's t-statistics and random forest reduced some 510 V-J features to 13, which were used in a naive Bayes classifier (R e1071). No statistical method was used to fix the sample size in advance, and group allocation was not hidden from the investigators. The paper describes TCR Vbeta CDR3 sequencing of 135 peripheral blood samples, made up of 43 ophthalmopathy patients, around 73 hyperthyroidism patients and approximately 17 progressor patients.

The rearrangement combines TRBV24-1 with TRBJ2-1; no D segment can be confidently identified. Material: peripheral blood mononuclear cells (PBMCs), obtained at new diagnosis, from a patient treated with antithyroid drugs. The sequence was collected from a woman aged 50 to 60 with Graves disease. Donor details come from another sample of the same person, matched by shared clones. The DNA is TGTGCCACCAGTGATTGGCCAGCCTACAATGAGCAGTTCTTC. It translates to CATSDWPAYNEQFF.